Below, one T cell receptor beta chain is given with its context. The antigen remains unidentified. The data were obtained in a study of T cells in Graves' hyperthyroidism and ophthalmopathy. Study overall: Peripheral blood collection took place at initial diagnosis, before any treatment.

Clinical symptoms, serum thyroxine, TRAb, thyroid ultrasound and orbital computed tomography established diagnosis. Per germline, CDR1 MNHEY and CDR2 SMNVEV (reference sequence). The length of the CDR3 is 17 residues. Trimming cost V 5 bases and J 8 bases, with 24 bases left between them. Amplified TCR beta CDR3 regions derived from RNA transcripts. Researchers ran a first-round RT-PCR on the TCR CDR3 using the HTBI primer set. One entry per CDR3 protein, called by TCRdb with MiXCR from the multiplex PCR reads. Found here are approximately 590,000 distinct CDR3 sequences, approximately 14% of them singletons; the top ten hold around 7.5%. Findings of the study overall: Most thyroid-expanded clonotypes above 0.001 were also found in blood.

The chain carries TRBV27 and TRBJ1-4; weak D call: TRBD1 (5 bases). The source material was blood. The TCR sequence derives from a woman aged 25-40 years with Graves' hyperthyroidism. The DNA of the CDR3 is TGTGCCAGCAGTGTAGCCCCGGGTGGCGCTGGGGCAGAAAAACTGTTTTTT. It codes for CASSVAPGGAGAEKLFF.